This TCR beta chain was profiled in a study of brain T cells in children with intractable seizures. Trimming took 3 bases from V and 7 from J, leaving 12 bases between them. Germline loops: CDR1 MDHEN, CDR2 SYDVKM. The CDR3 covers 13 residues. Only cases whose brain tissue showed the highest T cell transcript signatures were sequenced. Patients received at least one anti-epileptic drug before surgery. The method was immunoSEQ multiplex PCR; TCRdb's version includes in-frame clones alone and lacks a portion of them. The sample consists of fewer than 80,000 clones, about 96% of them appearing once. This chain uses TRBV28 with TRBJ1-2, with D maybe TRBD1 (6 bases). Sequencing was performed on peripheral blood, taken at surgery. The receptor was isolated from a boy younger than two with focal cortical dysplasia and intractable seizures. DNA for the CDR3: TGTGCCAGCAGTTTTCGGGGGGCGCGTGGCTACACCTTC. This sequence encodes CASSFRGARGYTF.